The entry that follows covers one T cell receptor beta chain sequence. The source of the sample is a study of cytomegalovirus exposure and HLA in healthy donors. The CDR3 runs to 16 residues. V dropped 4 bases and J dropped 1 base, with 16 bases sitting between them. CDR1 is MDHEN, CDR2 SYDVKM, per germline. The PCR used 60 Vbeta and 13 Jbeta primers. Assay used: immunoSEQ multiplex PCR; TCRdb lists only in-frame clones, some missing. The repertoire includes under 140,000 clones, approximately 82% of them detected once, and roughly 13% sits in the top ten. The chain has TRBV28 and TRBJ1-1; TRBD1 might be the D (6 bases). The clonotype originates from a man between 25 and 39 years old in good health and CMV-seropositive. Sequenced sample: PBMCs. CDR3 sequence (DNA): TGTGCCAGCAGTTCCCTCCCCGGACAGTCGAACACTGAAGCTTTCTTT. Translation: CASSSLPGQSNTEAFF.